These 16 T cell receptor beta chains share one sample of origin, sequenced in a study of OX40 agonist ivuxolimab in advanced cancers. Data came from immunoSEQ multiplex PCR; TCRdb stores just in-frame clones and leaves some out. The table includes roughly 60,000 clones, 84% detected once. Sequencing used CD4+ or CD8+ T cells sorted from blood, obtained in a trial of the OX40 agonist ivuxolimab. Receptors originate from an adult with an advanced solid tumor such as melanoma, head and neck, liver or kidney cancer.

V and J are TRBV7-8 and TRBJ2-7; tentative D call: TRBD1 (6 bases). Trimming cost V 5 bases and J 3 bases, with 14 bases left between them. Germline assignment: CDR1 SGHVS and CDR2 FQNEAQ. CDR3 size: 14 residues. This chain's CDR3 is CASSPKTGNYEQYF. The CDR3 DNA sequence: TGTGCCAGCAGCCCTAAAACAGGGAACTACGAGCAGTACTTC.

The V call is TRBV29-1, the J call TRBJ1-1; D possibly corresponds to TRBD1 (6 bases). Germline CDR1 is SQVTM and CDR2 is ANQGSEA. The CDR3 contains 13 residues. V lost 8 bases and J 1 base, leaving 14 bases between the germline ends. CDR3 in DNA: TGCAGCCTAAGGGGGGCAGGGAACACTGAAGCTTTCTTT. Protein: CSLRGAGNTEAFF.

As for this clone: A read error may produce the germline difference seen at one junction end. The chain carries TRBV7-2 and TRBJ2-7, with D tentatively TRBD2 (6 bases). CDR1 is SGHTA, CDR2 FQGNSA, per germline. CDR3 length: 17 amino acids. Here the CDR3 DNA reads TGTGCCAGCAGCATAGCTCTTGGGCGGGATCCCTACTACGAGCAGTACTTC. This encodes CASSIALGRDPYYEQYF.

This chain uses TRBV2 with TRBJ2-3; TRBD1 aligns across 10 bases. V lost 5 bases, J lost 4 bases, and 6 bases stayed unmatched. There are 15 residues in the CDR3. The V gene's germline CDR1 is SNHLY and CDR2 FYNNEI. The CDR3 DNA reads as TGTGCCAGCAGTCCGGGACAGGGGCGCGCAGATACGCAGTATTTT. The encoded protein is CASSPGQGRADTQYF.

The chain links TRBV7-8 to TRBJ2-1; 15 bases line up with TRBD2. The length of the CDR3 is 19 residues. The germline CDR1 and CDR2 sequences are SGHVS and FQNEAQ. The J segment lost 9 bases and the V segment lost 5 bases, leaving 17 bases of the junction unmatched. CDR3: CASSPNRRGLAGGQSEQFF. The CDR3 region has the DNA TGTGCCAGCAGCCCGAATAGGAGGGGACTAGCGGGAGGACAGAGTGAGCAGTTCTTC.

The chain carries TRBV6-6 and TRBJ1-1; D is undetermined. V lost 8 bases and J 3 bases, leaving 7 bases between the germline ends. CDR1 MNHNY and CDR2 SVGAGI come from the germline V gene (reference sequence). The CDR3 loop spans 11 amino acids. CDR3 sequence reads: CASWRDTEAFF. The CDR3 DNA is TGTGCCAGCTGGAGGGACACTGAAGCTTTCTTT.

The chain recombines TRBV27 with TRBJ2-1, with D tentatively TRBD1 (6 bases). Per the germline V gene, CDR1 is MNHEY and CDR2 is SMNVEV (reference sequence). Trimming pared 2 bases from V and 0 bases from J, leaving 11 bases between. This CDR3 contains 16 residues. The DNA for the CDR3 is TGTGCCAGCAGTTTAAGGGGGAGACGCTCCTACAATGAGCAGTTCTTC. The encoded protein is CASSLRGRRSYNEQFF.

This clone appeared a few times. The chain combines TRBV18 with TRBJ2-7, with D possibly TRBD1 on 5 matching bases. Germline CDR1 is KGHSH and CDR2 is LQKENI. Trimming shortened V by 3 bases and J by 7 bases, and 13 bases separated the two germline ends. The CDR3 sequence is 13 residues long. CDR3 sequence reads: CASSPPDILEQYF. The CDR3 nucleotides read TGTGCCAGCTCACCTCCGGACATCCTAGAGCAGTACTTC.

The J gene is TRBJ2-1, the V gene TRBV6-4; TRBD2 matches 14 bases. CDR1 MRHNA and CDR2 SNTAGT come from the germline V gene. J was trimmed by 4 bases and V by 4 bases; bases with no gene match: 9. The CDR3 loop spans 18 amino acids. CDR3 DNA: TGTGCCAGCAGTGCCTCCGGGACTAGCGGGAGTGGGTACAATGAGCAGTTCTTC. This sequence encodes CASSASGTSGSGYNEQFF.

The chain combines TRBV28 with TRBJ2-7; 13 nucleotides line up with TRBD2. The CDR3 covers 18 residues. V was pared by 5 bases and J by 3 bases, with 13 bases of the junction left unmatched. CDR1 and CDR2 (germline): MDHEN, SYDVKM. In DNA form, the CDR3 reads TGTGCCAGCAGTGGGACTAGCGGGATTTTCACGTCGCTCTACGAGCAGTACTTC. Translation gives CASSGTSGIFTSLYEQYF.

CDR3 in DNA: TGTGCCAGCAGCTTGGACATTAACCAAGAGACCCAGTACTTC. This codes for CASSLDINQETQYF. The V gene is TRBV7-9, the J gene TRBJ2-5, with a possible D match to TRBD1 (5 bases). Germline V gives CDR1 SEHNR, CDR2 FQNEAQ (reference sequence). V was clipped by 3 bases and J by 0 bases, with 8 bases between them. The CDR3 covers 14 residues.

This clone was seen ten or more times. The rearrangement uses TRBV4-2 and TRBJ1-4, with D unresolved. From germline, CDR1 is LGHNA and CDR2 YNFKEQ. The CDR3 sequence is 15 residues long. Trimming left V 0 bases short and J 5 bases short, with 10 bases between. The CDR3 nucleotides read TGTGCCAGCAGCCAAGATGGGCAGGAAAATGAAAAACTGTTTTTT. Translation: CASSQDGQENEKLFF.

In this sample, this clone turned up a few times. The V gene is TRBV19, the J gene TRBJ2-2; 9 positions match TRBD2. The CDR3 runs 17 residues. The junction had 8 bases not matched to a gene; V was cut back by 3 bases and J by 3 bases. The germline V gene encodes CDR1 LNHDA and CDR2 SQIVND (reference sequence). The CDR3 sequence: CASSINSGSGDTGELFF. CDR3 coding DNA: TGTGCCAGTAGTATTAATAGCGGGAGTGGTGACACCGGGGAGCTGTTTTTT.

As for this clone: A junction end diverges from the germline sequence, so it may reflect a read error. The V call is TRBV9, the J call TRBJ2-7; 8 bases line up with TRBD2. Germline assignment: CDR1 SGDLS and CDR2 YYNGEE. There are 13 residues in the CDR3. Here the CDR3 reads CASSPGLGGEQYF. CDR3 nucleotide sequence: TGCGCCAGCAGCCCGGGACTAGGGGGCGAGCAGTACTTC.

This chain connects TRBV28 to TRBJ1-2; D uncertain. This CDR3 contains 11 residues. Between the trimmed V and J ends, which lost 4 bases and 8 bases, there was a span of 8 bases. The germline gives CDR1 MDHEN, CDR2 SYDVKM. The CDR3 region has the DNA TGTGCCAGCAGTTCGGGGTACGGCTACACCTTC. Translation gives CASSSGYGYTF.

This sequence joins TRBV28 and TRBJ1-5; no clear D gene. Trimming took off 2 bases at V and 5 bases at J, with 10 bases between the two ends. Germline-derived CDR1 and CDR2 are MDHEN and SYDVKM. CDR3 length: 14 amino acids. The CDR3 is CASSLLRTYQPQHF. CDR3 coding DNA: TGTGCCAGCAGTTTACTCAGGACCTATCAGCCCCAGCATTTT.